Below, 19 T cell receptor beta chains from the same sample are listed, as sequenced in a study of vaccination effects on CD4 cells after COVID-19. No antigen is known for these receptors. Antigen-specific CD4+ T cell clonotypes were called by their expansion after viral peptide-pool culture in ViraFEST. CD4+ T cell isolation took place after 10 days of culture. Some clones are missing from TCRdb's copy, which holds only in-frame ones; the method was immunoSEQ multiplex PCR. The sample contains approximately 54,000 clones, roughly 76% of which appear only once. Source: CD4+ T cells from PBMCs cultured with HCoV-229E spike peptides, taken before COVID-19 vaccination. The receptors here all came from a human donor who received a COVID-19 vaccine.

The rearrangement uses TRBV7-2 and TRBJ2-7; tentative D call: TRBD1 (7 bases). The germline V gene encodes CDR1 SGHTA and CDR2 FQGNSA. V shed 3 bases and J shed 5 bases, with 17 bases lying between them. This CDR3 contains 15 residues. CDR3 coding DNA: TGTGCCAGCAGCTTGGAGGGACAGCTCTACGACGAGCAGTACGTC. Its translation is CASSLEGQLYDEQYV.

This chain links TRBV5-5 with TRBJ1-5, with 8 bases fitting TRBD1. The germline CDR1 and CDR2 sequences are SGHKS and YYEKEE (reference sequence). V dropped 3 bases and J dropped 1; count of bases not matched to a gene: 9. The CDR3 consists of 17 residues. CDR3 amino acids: CASSSDRGLGSNQPQHF. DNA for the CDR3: TGTGCCAGCAGCTCCGACAGGGGCCTTGGAAGCAATCAGCCCCAGCATTTT. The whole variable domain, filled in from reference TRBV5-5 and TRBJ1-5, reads DAGVTQSPTHLIKTRGQQVTLRCSPISGHKSVSWYQQVLGQGPQFIFQYYEKEERGRGNFPDRFSARQFPNYSSELNVNALLLGDSALYLCASSSDRGLGSNQPQHFGDGTRLSIL.

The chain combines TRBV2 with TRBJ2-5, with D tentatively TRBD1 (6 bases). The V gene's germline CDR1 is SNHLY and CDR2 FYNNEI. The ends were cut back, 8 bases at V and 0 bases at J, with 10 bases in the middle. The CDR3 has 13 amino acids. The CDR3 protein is CASAGTNQETQYF. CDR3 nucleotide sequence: TGTGCCAGCGCCGGGACAAACCAAGAGACCCAGTACTTC.

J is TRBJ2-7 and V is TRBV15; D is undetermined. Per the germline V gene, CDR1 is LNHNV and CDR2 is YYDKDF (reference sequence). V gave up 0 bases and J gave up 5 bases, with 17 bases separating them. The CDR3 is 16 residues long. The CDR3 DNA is TGTGCCACCAGCAGAGATAATGTTTTGGCCCCCGACGAGCAGTACGTC. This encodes CATSRDNVLAPDEQYV.

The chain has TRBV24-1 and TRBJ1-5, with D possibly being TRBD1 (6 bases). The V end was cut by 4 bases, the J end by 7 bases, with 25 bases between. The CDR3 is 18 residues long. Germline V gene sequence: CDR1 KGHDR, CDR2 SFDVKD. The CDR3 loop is CATSDLGGGLPKGQPQHF. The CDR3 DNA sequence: TGTGCCACCAGTGACTTGGGTGGGGGCCTCCCTAAAGGGCAGCCCCAGCATTTT.

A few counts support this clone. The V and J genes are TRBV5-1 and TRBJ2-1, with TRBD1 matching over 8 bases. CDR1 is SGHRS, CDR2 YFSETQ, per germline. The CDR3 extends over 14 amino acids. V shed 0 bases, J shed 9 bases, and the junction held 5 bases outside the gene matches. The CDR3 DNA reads TGCGCCAGCAGCTTGGTACCAGGGGGCTTTGAGCAGTTCTTC. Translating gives CASSLVPGGFEQFF.

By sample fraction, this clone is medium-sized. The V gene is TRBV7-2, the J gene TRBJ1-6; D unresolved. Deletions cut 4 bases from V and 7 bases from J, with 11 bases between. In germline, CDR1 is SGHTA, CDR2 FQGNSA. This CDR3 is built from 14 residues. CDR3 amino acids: CASSSRLQNSPLHF. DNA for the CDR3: TGTGCCAGCAGCTCCAGGTTACAAAATTCACCCCTCCACTTT.

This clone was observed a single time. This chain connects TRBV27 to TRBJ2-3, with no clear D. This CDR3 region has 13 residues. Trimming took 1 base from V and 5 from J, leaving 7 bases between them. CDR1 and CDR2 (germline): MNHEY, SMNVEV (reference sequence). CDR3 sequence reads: CASSLFGRDTQYF. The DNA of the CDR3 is TGTGCCAGCAGTTTATTCGGCAGAGATACGCAGTATTTT.

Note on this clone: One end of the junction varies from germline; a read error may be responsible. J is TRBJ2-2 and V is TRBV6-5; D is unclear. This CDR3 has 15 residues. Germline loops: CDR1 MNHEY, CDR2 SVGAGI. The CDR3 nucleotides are TGTGCCAGCAATTACCAGTTTTTAGGGACCGGGGAGCTGTTTTTT. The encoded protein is CASNYQFLGTGELFF.

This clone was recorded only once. The CDR3 bases are TGTGCCAGCAGACCTAGCGGGGGGTGGGAGACCCAGTACTTC. It codes for CASRPSGGWETQYF. The rearrangement links TRBV6-2 or TRBV6-3 to TRBJ2-5; 11 bases match TRBD2. CDR1 and CDR2 from the germline V gene are MNHEY and SVGEGT. The CDR3 contains 14 residues. V was clipped by 6 bases and J by 5 bases; unmatched bases: 5.

The CDR3 DNA sequence: TGTGCCAGCAGCGTAAGGCGGGGAAACACCGGGGAGCTGTTTTTT. Amino acid sequence: CASSVRRGNTGELFF. This chain links TRBV9 with TRBJ2-2; D possibly corresponds to TRBD2 (6 bases). CDR1 and CDR2 from the germline V gene are SGDLS and YYNGEE. Trimming left V 1 base short and J 2 bases short, with 9 bases between. The CDR3 runs 15 residues.

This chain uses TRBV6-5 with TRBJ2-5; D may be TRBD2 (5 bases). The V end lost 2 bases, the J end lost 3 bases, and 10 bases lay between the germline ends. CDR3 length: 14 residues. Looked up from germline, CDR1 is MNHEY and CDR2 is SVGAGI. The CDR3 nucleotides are TGTGCCAGCAGTTACGGAGCGGCCAAAGAGACCCAGTACTTC. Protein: CASSYGAAKETQYF.

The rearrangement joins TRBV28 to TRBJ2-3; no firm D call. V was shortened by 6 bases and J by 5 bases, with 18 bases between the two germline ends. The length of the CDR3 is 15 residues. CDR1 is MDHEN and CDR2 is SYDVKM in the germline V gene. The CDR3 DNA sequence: TGTGCCAGCAGCCGCTTCGTTTTGGTGGGAGATACGCAGTATTTT. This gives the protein CASSRFVLVGDTQYF.

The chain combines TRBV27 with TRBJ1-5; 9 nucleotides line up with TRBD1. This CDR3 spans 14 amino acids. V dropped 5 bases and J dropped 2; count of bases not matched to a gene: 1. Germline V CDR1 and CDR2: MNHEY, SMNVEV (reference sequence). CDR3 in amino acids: CASSRTGGNQPQHF. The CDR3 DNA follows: TGTGCCAGCAGTAGGACAGGGGGCAATCAGCCCCAGCATTTT.

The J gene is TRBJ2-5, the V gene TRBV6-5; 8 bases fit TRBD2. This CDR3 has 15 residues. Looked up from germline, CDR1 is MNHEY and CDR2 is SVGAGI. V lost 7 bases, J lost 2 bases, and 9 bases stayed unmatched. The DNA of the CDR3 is TGTGCCAGCATTTCGGCGGGGGGCGTACAAGAGACCCAGTACTTC. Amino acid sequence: CASISAGGVQETQYF.

The CDR3 DNA follows: TGTGCCTGGAGTGGAGGGAGTAATGAAAAACTGTTTTTT. Amino acids: CAWSGGSNEKLFF. This chain connects TRBV30 to TRBJ1-4; D is unresolved. CDR1 is GTSNPN, CDR2 SVGIG, per germline (reference sequence). This CDR3 is 13 amino acids long. The V end was cut by 1 base, the J end by 4 bases, with 7 bases between.

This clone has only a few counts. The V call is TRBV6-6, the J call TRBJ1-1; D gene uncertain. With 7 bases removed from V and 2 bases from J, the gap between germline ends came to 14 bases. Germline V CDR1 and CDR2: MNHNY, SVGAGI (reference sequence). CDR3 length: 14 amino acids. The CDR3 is CASTHGLTNTEAFF. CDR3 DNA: TGTGCCAGCACCCACGGACTTACTAACACTGAAGCTTTCTTT.

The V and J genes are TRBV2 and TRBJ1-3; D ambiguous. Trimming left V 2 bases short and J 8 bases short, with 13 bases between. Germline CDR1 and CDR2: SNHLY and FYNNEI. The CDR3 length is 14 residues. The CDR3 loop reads CASSELGRGDTIYF. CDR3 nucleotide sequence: TGTGCCAGCAGTGAACTTGGCCGTGGTGACACCATATATTTT.

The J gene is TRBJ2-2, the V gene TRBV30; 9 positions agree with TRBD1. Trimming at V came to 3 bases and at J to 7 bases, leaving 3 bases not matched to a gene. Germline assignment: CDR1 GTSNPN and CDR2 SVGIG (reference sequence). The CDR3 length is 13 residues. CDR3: CAWRGQGYGELFF. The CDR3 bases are TGTGCCTGGAGAGGACAGGGGTACGGGGAGCTGTTTTTT.